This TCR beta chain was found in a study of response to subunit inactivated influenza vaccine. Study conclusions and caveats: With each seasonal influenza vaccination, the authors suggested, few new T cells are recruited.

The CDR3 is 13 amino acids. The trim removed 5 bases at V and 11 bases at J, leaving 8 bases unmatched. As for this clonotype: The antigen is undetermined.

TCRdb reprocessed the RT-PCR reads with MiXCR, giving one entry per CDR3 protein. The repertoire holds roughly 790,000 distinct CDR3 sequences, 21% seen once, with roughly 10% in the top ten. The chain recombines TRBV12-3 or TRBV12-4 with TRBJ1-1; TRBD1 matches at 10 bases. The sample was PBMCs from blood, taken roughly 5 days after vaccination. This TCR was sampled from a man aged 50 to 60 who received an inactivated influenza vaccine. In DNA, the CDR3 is TGTGCCAGCAGTCCCGGGACAGGGGTTGAGGCTTTCTTT. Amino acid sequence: CASSPGTGVEAFF.